This T cell receptor beta chain was observed in a study of OX40 agonist ivuxolimab in advanced cancers. Libraries were prepared by immunoSEQ multiplex PCR; TCRdb keeps only in-frame clonotypes and omits some of them. This sample has 66,000 or so clones; about 92% occur once, and the top ten carry roughly 25%. CDR3 length: 16 amino acids. Trimming removed 7 bases from V and 9 bases from J; junction bases left unmatched: 12. CDR1 is SQVTM and CDR2 is ANQGSEA in the germline V gene. Blood got drawn at baseline, again on cycle 4 day 1, and then on cycle 7 day 1. This chain uses TRBV29-1 with TRBJ2-1; the match to TRBD2 covers 16 bases. The specimen was CD4+ or CD8+ T cells sorted from blood, collected in a trial of the OX40 agonist ivuxolimab. This sequence originates from an adult with an advanced solid tumor such as melanoma, head and neck, liver or kidney cancer. The CDR3 here is CSAEGTSGRAEGEQFF. The CDR3 DNA follows: TGCAGCGCTGAGGGGACTAGCGGGAGGGCCGAGGGTGAGCAGTTCTTC.